This T cell receptor beta chain was obtained from a study of T cells after yellow fever vaccination. Overall study findings and caveats: Post-booster repertoires again held most primary-vaccination clones (roughly 95% CD4, about 90% CD8).

Germline CDR1 SNHLY, CDR2 FYNNEI. There are 12 residues in the CDR3. V lost 1 base to trimming and J lost 6 bases, with 5 bases between them. In making TCR cDNA, 5'RACE template switching added a universal primer site and UMIs to it. A single record per CDR3 protein comes from TCRdb applying MiXCR to the 5' RACE reads. The data show about 350,000 distinct CDR3 sequences, around 13% seen once. Details on this clonotype: The antigen is unknown.

Sequenced here: CD4+ T cells sorted from PBMCs, sampled 15 days after the yellow fever booster vaccination. This chain joins TRBV2 and TRBJ2-3; D gene uncertain. The receptor comes from a young man who received the YFV17D yellow fever vaccine. The CDR3 here is CASSEGGDTQYF. The CDR3 DNA sequence: TGTGCCAGCAGTGAAGGGGGTGATACGCAGTATTTT.